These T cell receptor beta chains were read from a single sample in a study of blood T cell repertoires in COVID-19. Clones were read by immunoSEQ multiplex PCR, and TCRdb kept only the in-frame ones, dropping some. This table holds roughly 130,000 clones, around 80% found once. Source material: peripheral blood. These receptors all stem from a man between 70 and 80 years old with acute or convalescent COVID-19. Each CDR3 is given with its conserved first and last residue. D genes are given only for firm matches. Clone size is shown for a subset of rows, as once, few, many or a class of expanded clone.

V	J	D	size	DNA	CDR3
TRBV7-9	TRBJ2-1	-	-	TGTGCCAGCAGCTTAGGAGCAGGGGCTTACAATGAGCAGTTCTTC	CASSLGAGAYNEQFF
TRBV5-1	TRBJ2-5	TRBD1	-	TGCGCCAGCAGCCAGCAGACAGGGGTCGGGGAGACCCAGTACTTC	CASSQQTGVGETQYF
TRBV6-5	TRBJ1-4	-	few	TGTGCCAGTAAGTCGACTTGGAGGTCCGAAAAACTGTTTTTT	CASKSTWRSEKLFF
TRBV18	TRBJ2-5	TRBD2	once	TGTGCCAGCTCACTAGCGGGGGGAGAGACCCAGTACTTC	CASSLAGGETQYF
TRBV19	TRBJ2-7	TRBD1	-	TGTGCCAGTAGTTCTCTCGCAGGGGGCCGGTACGAGCAGTACTTC	CASSSLAGGRYEQYF
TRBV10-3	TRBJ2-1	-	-	TGTGCCATCAAAACAGACAGATACAATGAGCAGTTCTTC	CAIKTDRYNEQFF
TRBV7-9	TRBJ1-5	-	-	TGTGCCAGCAGCCCTTTTGGGGGGGAAGGCAATCAGCCCCAGCATTTT	CASSPFGGEGNQPQHF
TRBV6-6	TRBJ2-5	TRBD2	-	TGTGCCAGCAGTCGCCCCCCCCCGACTAGCGGGCAAGAGACCCAGTACTTC	CASSRPPPTSGQETQYF
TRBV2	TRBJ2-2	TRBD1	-	TGTGCCAGCAGCCTCGAGGGGGCCCGTAACACCGGGGAGCTGTTTTTT	CASSLEGARNTGELFF
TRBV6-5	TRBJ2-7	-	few	-	CASSTSTGGYEQYF
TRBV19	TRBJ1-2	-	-	TGTGCCAGTACCTTATGGGGGGAAGGTAACTATGGCTACACCTTC	CASTLWGEGNYGYTF
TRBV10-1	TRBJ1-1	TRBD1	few	TGCGCCAGCAGTGAAGGGACAGGGGCCCCGGCGGGCACTGAAGCTTTCTTT	CASSEGTGAPAGTEAFF
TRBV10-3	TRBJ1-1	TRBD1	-	TGTGCCATCAGTGAGTCTGGGACAGGGGGGGGTGAAGCTTTCTTT	CAISESGTGGGEAFF
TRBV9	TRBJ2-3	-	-	TGTGCCAGCAGCGCTGGGGGGGCCGGCACAGATACGCAGTATTTT	CASSAGGAGTDTQYF
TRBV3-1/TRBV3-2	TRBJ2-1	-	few	TGTGCCAGCAGCCAAGATCAGGCTTCCCCGCAGTTCTTC	CASSQDQASPQFF
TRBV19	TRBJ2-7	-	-	TGTGCCAGTAGTCCAGACCGCAGGGGTAGCTCCTACGAGCAGTACTTC	CASSPDRRGSSYEQYF
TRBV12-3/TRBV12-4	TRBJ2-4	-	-	TGTGCCAGCAGTTTCGGGGGAAACATTCAGTACTTC	CASSFGGNIQYF
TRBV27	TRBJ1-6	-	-	TGTGCCAGCAGTTTAACGGGCGGGAATTCACCCCTCCACTTT	CASSLTGGNSPLHF
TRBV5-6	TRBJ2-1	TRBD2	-	TGTGCCAGCAGCTTGTACGGGACTAACCTGAACAATGAGCAGTTCTTC	CASSLYGTNLNNEQFF
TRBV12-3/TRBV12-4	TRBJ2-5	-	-	TGTGCCAGCAGTTTAAGGGGGCAAGAGACCCAGTACTTC	CASSLRGQETQYF
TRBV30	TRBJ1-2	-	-	TGTGCCTGGAGTGTACTGAACAGATATGGCTACACCTTC	CAWSVLNRYGYTF
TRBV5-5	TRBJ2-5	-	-	TGTGCCAGCAGCTGGGCAGGGGAAGAGACCCAGTACTTC	CASSWAGEETQYF
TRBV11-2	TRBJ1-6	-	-	TGTGCCAGCACCGGGGGGGCCCTGTCACCCCTCCACTTT	CASTGGALSPLHF
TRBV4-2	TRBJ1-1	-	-	TGTGCCAGCAGCCAAGGAGACAGGACGAACACTGAAGCTTTCTTT	CASSQGDRTNTEAFF
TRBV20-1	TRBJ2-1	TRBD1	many	TGCAGTGCCATGACAGGGGGCACGGAGTTCTTC	CSAMTGGTEFF